The 14 T cell receptor beta chains in this list originate from one sample, sequenced in a study of T cell responses to AZD1222 COVID-19 vaccine. The repertoire was sequenced with immunoSEQ multiplex PCR; TCRdb's copy has only in-frame clones and lacks some. The sample lists 150,000 to 170,000 clones, 86% seen once, with approximately 5.1% in the top ten. This specimen consisted of peripheral blood, obtained on day 0 of MenACWY control vaccination. Every receptor here comes from an adult in good health.

This chain connects TRBV10-1 to TRBJ1-4; no reliable D call. V was cut by 4 bases and J by 8 bases, with 5 bases left in between. Germline CDR1 and CDR2: WNHNN and SYGVQD (reference sequence). The CDR3 length is 11 residues. The CDR3 spells CASSGGEKLFF. For the CDR3, the DNA is TGCGCCAGCAGTGGAGGCGAAAAACTGTTTTTT.

The chain recombines TRBV28 with TRBJ2-7; 11 bases match TRBD2. After removal of 2 bases from V and 1 base from J, the junction contained 4 bases not matched to a gene. The CDR3 contains 16 residues. Germline V gene sequence: CDR1 MDHEN, CDR2 SYDVKM. The CDR3 nucleotides read TGTGCCAGCAGTTTAGGGGGGACTAGCGGATCCTACGAGCAGTACGTC. Translated: CASSLGGTSGSYEQYV.

The chain recombines TRBV5-1 with TRBJ2-5; possible D gene TRBD1, 6 bases. Germline V CDR1 and CDR2: SGHRS, YFSETQ. Trimming removed 1 base from V and 4 bases from J, with 11 bases in between. The CDR3 consists of 14 residues. CDR3 region: CASSLLEGGETQYF. The CDR3 DNA follows: TGCGCCAGCAGCTTGTTAGAAGGGGGAGAGACCCAGTACTTC.

This rearrangement joins TRBV5-8 to TRBJ1-4; TRBD1 is a possible D gene (6 bases). This CDR3 spans 15 amino acids. Germline CDR1 and CDR2: SGHTS and YDEGEE. Between the trimmed V and J ends, which lost 4 bases and 6 bases, there was a span of 16 bases. The CDR3: CASSPEGQLYEKLFF. The DNA of the CDR3 is TGTGCCAGCAGCCCCGAGGGACAATTATATGAAAAACTGTTTTTT.

V is TRBV5-6 and J is TRBJ1-2; D is uncertain. CDR3 length: 12 amino acids. The germline gives CDR1 SGHDT, CDR2 YYEEEE. V was pared by 4 bases and J by 7 bases, with 11 bases between. This CDR3 is CASSQAPSGYTF. The CDR3, as DNA: TGTGCCAGCAGCCAGGCTCCGTCTGGCTACACCTTC.

This clone was seen at least ten times. The chain uses TRBV24-1 and TRBJ1-2; D remains unclear. This CDR3 region has 15 residues. Germline V CDR1 and CDR2: KGHDR, SFDVKD. V dropped 7 bases and J dropped 4 bases, with 18 bases sitting between them. The CDR3 DNA sequence: TGTGCCACCAGCCCAAACGCCGGCCTAGGCTATGGCTACACCTTC. Its translation: CATSPNAGLGYGYTF.

The chain carries TRBV6-5 and TRBJ2-7, with 7 bases matching TRBD2. Per the germline V gene, CDR1 is MNHEY and CDR2 is SVGAGI. After removal of 0 bases from V and 6 bases from J, the junction contained 8 bases not matched to a gene. The CDR3 runs 15 residues. The CDR3 bases are TGTGCCAGCAGTTACTCGGCGGGAGTATTGGGCGAGCAGTACTTC. Protein: CASSYSAGVLGEQYF.

The chain recombines TRBV6-6 with TRBJ1-2; a possible D gene is TRBD1 (5 bases). Germline CDR1 reads MNHNY; CDR2 reads SVGAGI (reference sequence). This CDR3 spans 13 amino acids. Trimming cost V 2 bases and J 4 bases, with 8 bases left between them. CDR3 DNA sequence: TGTGCCAGCAGTTACAGGGGTCTCTATGGCTACACCTTC. This codes for CASSYRGLYGYTF.

Only one count was recorded for this clone. This rearrangement joins TRBV6-5 to TRBJ1-4, with TRBD1 as a possible D gene (6 bases). The length of the CDR3 is 15 residues. Germline loops: CDR1 MNHEY, CDR2 SVGAGI. V was pared by 2 bases and J by 3 bases, with 10 bases between. CDR3 in DNA: TGTGCCAGCAGTTACGGGGACACCTCTAATGAAAAACTGTTTTTT. Translated, it gives CASSYGDTSNEKLFF.

The V and J genes are TRBV6-5 and TRBJ2-7, with D unclear. The CDR3 contains 13 residues. The germline V gene encodes CDR1 MNHEY and CDR2 SVGAGI. Trimming shortened V by 10 bases and J by 11 bases, and 24 bases separated the two germline ends. CDR3: CAISSGLAREEYF. CDR3 DNA: TGTGCCATCTCTTCGGGCCTTGCGAGAGAGGAGTACTTC.

This clone was seen more than once but under ten times. This sequence joins TRBV5-1 and TRBJ2-7; D tentatively fits TRBD1 or TRBD2 (6 bases each). The CDR3 runs 14 residues. Germline lookup yields CDR1 SGHRS and CDR2 YFSETQ. Between the trimmed V and J ends, which lost 1 base and 2 bases, there was a span of 10 bases. This CDR3 reads CASSLRGVPYEQYF. The CDR3 region has the DNA TGCGCCAGCAGCTTGAGGGGGGTACCCTACGAGCAGTACTTC. Using reference TRBV5-1 and TRBJ2-7 for the parts outside the CDR3, the full variable domain is KAGVTQTPRYLIKTRGQQVTLSCSPISGHRSVSWYQQTPGQGLQFLFEYFSETQRNKGNFPGRFSGRQFSNSRSEMNVSTLELGDSALYLCASSLRGVPYEQYFGPGTRLTVT.

The chain links TRBV19 to TRBJ1-2; 7 bases match TRBD1. From germline, CDR1 is LNHDA and CDR2 SQIVND (reference sequence). J gave up 4 bases and V 6 bases, and 5 bases lay outside the gene matches. The CDR3 contains 13 residues. The CDR3 sequence: CASRRGQTYGYTF. The CDR3 DNA reads TGTGCCAGTAGGCGGGGACAGACCTATGGCTACACCTTC.

Concerning this clone: The same CDR3 is also encoded by other DNA sequences in this sample. V usage is TRBV11-2 and J usage is TRBJ2-7; no reliable D call. V was clipped by 0 bases and J by 4 bases, with 4 bases between them. The germline V gene has CDR1 SGHAT and CDR2 FQNNGV. The CDR3 has 12 residues. As DNA, the CDR3 is TGTGCCAGCAGCTTAGATCGGTACGAGCAGTACTTC. As protein: CASSLDRYEQYF.

CDR3 sequence (DNA): TGTGCCAGCAGTGATCATACGCCCGATGAGCAGTTCTTC. Translating it yields CASSDHTPDEQFF. The chain has TRBV6-1 and TRBJ2-1; unclear D gene. The V end lost 3 bases, the J end lost 8 bases, and 11 bases lay between the germline ends. The CDR3 is made up of 13 amino acids. From germline, CDR1 is MNHNS and CDR2 SASEGT.